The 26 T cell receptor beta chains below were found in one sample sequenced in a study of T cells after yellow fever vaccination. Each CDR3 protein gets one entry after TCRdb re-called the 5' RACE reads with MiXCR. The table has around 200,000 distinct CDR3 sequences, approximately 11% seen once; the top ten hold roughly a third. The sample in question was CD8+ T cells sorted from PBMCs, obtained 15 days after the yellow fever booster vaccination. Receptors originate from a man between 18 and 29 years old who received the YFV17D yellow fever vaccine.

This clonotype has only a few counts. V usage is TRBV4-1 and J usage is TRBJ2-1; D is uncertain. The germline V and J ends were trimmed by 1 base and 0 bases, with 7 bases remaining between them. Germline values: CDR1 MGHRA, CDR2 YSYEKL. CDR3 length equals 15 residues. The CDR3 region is CASSQVFPSYNEQFF. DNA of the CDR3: TGCGCCAGCAGCCAAGTTTTCCCCTCCTACAATGAGCAGTTCTTC.

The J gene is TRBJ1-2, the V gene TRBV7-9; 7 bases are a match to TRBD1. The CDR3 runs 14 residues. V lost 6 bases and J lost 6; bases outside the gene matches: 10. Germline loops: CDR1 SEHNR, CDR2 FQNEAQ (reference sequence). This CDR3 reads CASSYRGGADGYTF. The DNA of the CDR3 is TGTGCCAGCAGTTATAGAGGGGGCGCCGATGGCTACACCTTC.

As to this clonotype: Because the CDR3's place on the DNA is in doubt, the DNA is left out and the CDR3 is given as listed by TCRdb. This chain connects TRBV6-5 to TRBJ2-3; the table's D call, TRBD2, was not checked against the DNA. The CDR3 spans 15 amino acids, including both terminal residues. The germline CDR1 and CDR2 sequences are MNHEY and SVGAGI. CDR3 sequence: CASIRVAGGADTQYF.

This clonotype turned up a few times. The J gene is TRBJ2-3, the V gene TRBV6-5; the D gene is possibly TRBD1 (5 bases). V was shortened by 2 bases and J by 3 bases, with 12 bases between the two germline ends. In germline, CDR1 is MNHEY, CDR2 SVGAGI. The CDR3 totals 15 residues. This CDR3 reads CASSYRNRLTDTQYF. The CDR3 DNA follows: TGTGCCAGCAGTTACCGAAACAGGCTGACAGATACGCAGTATTTT.

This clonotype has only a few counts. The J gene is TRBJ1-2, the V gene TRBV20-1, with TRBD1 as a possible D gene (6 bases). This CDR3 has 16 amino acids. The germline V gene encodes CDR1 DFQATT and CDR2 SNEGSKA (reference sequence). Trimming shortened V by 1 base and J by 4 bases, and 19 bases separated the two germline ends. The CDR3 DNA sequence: TGCAGTGCTAGAGCCCTGGGGCAGGGGCCTTTCTATGGCTACACCTTC. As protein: CSARALGQGPFYGYTF.

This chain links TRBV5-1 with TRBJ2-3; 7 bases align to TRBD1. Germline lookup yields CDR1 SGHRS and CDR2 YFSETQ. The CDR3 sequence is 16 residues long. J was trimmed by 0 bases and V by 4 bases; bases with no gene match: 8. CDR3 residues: CASSPNRGRSTDTQYF. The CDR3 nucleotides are TGCGCCAGCAGCCCGAACAGGGGTCGTAGCACAGATACGCAGTATTTT.

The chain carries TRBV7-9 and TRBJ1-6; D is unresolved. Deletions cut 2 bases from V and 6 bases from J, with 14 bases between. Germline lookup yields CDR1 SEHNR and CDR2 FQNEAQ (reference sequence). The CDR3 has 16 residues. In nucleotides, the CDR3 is TGTGCCAGCAGCTTAACCAGATTGAACGTTAATTCACCCCTCCACTTT. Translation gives CASSLTRLNVNSPLHF.

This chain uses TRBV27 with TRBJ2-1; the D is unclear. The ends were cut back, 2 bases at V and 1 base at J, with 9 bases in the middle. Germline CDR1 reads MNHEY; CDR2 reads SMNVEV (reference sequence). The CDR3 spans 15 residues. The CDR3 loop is CASSLQAPSYNEQFF. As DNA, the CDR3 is TGTGCCAGCAGTTTACAAGCGCCATCCTACAATGAGCAGTTCTTC.

This CDR3 is CASSIAGVGETQYF. The DNA for the CDR3 is TGTGCCAGCAGCATAGCAGGGGTTGGGGAGACCCAGTACTTC. This chain joins TRBV5-5 and TRBJ2-5; a possible D gene is TRBD1 (6 bases). Trimming left V 4 bases short and J 5 bases short, with 15 bases between. The CDR3 extends over 14 amino acids. The V gene's germline CDR1 is SGHKS and CDR2 YYEKEE (reference sequence).

The CDR3 spells CASRSGSLAGVANTGELFF. DNA of the CDR3: TGTGCCAGCAGGTCTGGGAGTCTAGCGGGGGTTGCAAACACCGGGGAGCTGTTTTTT. The rearrangement uses TRBV6-5 and TRBJ2-2; TRBD2 matches 10 bases. V shed 6 bases and J 2 bases; nucleotides not matched to a gene: 15. Germline V gives CDR1 MNHEY, CDR2 SVGAGI. CDR3 size: 19 residues.

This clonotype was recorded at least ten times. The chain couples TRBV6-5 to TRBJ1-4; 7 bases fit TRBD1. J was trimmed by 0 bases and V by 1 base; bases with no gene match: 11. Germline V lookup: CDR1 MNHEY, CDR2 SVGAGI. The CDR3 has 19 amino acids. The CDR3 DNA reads TGTGCCAGCAGTTACTTACCCCCGGGACAGTATGCAACTAATGAAAAACTGTTTTTT. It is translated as CASSYLPPGQYATNEKLFF.

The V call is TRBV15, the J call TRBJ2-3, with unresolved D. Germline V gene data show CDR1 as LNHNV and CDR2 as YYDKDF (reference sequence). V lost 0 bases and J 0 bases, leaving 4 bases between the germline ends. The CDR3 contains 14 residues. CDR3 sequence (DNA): TGTGCCACCAGCAGAGAGGGTAGCACAGATACGCAGTATTTT. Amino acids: CATSREGSTDTQYF.

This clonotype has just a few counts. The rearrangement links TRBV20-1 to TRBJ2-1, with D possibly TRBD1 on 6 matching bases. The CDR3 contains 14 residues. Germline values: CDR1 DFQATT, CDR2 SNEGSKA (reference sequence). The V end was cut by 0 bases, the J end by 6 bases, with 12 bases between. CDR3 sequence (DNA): TGCAGTGCTAGAGACCTCGGACAGTTCAATGAGCAGTTCTTC. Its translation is CSARDLGQFNEQFF.

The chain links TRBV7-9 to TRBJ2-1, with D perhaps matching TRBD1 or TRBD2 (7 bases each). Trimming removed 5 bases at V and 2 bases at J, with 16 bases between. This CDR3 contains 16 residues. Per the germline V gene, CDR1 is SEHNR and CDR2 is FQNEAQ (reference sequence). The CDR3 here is CASSHKQGGPYNEQFF. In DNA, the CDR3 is TGTGCCAGCAGCCACAAGCAGGGGGGGCCCTACAATGAGCAGTTCTTC.

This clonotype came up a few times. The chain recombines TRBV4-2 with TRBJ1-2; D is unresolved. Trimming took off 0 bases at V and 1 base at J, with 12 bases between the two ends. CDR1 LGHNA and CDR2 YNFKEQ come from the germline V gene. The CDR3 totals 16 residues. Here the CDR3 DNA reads TGTGCCAGCAGCCAAGATGGGGTACCCGATAACTATGGCTACACCTTC. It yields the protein CASSQDGVPDNYGYTF.

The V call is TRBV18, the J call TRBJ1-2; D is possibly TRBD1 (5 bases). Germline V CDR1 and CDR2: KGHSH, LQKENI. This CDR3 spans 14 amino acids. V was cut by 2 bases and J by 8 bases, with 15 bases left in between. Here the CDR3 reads CASSPRDSGRGYTF. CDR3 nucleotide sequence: TGTGCCAGCTCACCAAGGGACTCGGGGCGAGGCTACACCTTC.

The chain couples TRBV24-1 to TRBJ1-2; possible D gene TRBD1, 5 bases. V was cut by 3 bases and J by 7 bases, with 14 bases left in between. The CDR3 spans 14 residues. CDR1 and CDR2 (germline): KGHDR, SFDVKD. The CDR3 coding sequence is TGTGCCACCAGTGATGGGGCCTCGGTACGTGGCTACACCTTC. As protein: CATSDGASVRGYTF.

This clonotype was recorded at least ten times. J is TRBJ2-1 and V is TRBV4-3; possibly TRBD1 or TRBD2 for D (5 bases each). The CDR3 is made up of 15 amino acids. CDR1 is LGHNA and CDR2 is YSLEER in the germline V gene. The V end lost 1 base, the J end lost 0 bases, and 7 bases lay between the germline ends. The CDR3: CASSQGGGSYNEQFF. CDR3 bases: TGCGCCAGCAGCCAAGGTGGGGGCTCCTACAATGAGCAGTTCTTC.

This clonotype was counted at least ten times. CDR3 in DNA: TGTGCCAGCAGCGTAGAAGTAGCGGGCTACGAGCAGTACTTC. This gives the protein CASSVEVAGYEQYF. The chain has TRBV9 and TRBJ2-7; 7 bases map to TRBD2. Germline loops: CDR1 SGDLS, CDR2 YYNGEE. CDR3 size: 14 residues. The junction had 3 bases not matched to a gene; V was cut back by 0 bases and J by 3 bases. Full variable domain (outside the CDR3, taken from reference TRBV9 and TRBJ2-7): DSGVTQTPKHLITATGQRVTLRCSPRSGDLSVYWYQQSLDQGLQFLIQYYNGEERAKGNILERFSAQQFPDLHSELNLSSLELGDSALYFCASSVEVAGYEQYFGPGTRLTVT.

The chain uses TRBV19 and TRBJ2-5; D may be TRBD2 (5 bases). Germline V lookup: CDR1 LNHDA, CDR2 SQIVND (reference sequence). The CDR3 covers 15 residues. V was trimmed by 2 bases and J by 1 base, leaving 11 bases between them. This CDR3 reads CASSIRGRFQETQYF. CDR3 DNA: TGTGCCAGTAGTATAAGAGGGAGATTCCAAGAGACCCAGTACTTC.

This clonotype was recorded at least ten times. The CDR3 nucleotides read TGTGCCAGCAGTCAGGGCACTGAAGCTTTCTTT. Protein sequence: CASSQGTEAFF. The genes are TRBV3-1 and TRBJ1-1, with D perhaps TRBD1 (5 bases). The CDR3 is made up of 11 amino acids. The germline V and J ends were trimmed by 6 bases and 4 bases, with 6 bases remaining between them. Germline loops: CDR1 LGHDT, CDR2 YNNKEL (reference sequence).

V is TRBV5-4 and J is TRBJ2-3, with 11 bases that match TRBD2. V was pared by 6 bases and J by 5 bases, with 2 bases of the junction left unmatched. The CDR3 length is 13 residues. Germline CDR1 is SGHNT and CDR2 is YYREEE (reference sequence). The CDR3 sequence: CASKLAGGDTQYF. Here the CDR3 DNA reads TGTGCCAGCAAGCTAGCGGGGGGAGATACGCAGTATTTT.

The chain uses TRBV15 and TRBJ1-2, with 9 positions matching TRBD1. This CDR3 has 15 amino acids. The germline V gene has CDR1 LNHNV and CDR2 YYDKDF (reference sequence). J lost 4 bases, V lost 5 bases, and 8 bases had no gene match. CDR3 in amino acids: CATSEGGQGPYGYTF. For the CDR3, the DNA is TGTGCCACCAGCGAGGGGGGACAGGGCCCCTATGGCTACACCTTC. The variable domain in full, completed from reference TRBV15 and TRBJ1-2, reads DAMVIQNPRYQVTQFGKPVTLSCSQTLNHNVMYWYQQKSSQAPKLLFHYYDKDFNNEADTPDNFQSRRPNTSFCFLDIRSPGLGDTAMYLCATSEGGQGPYGYTFGSGTRLTVV.

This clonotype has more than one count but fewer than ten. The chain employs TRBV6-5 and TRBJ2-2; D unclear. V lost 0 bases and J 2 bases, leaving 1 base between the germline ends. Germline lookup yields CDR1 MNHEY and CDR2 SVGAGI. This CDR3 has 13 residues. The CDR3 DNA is TGTGCCAGCAGTTACTCCAACACCGGGGAGCTGTTTTTT. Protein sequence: CASSYSNTGELFF.

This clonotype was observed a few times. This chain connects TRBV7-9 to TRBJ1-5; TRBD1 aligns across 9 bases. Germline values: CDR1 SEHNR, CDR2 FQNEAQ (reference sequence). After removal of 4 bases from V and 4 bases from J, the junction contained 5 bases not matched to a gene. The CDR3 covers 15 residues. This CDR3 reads CASSWAGTGNQPQHF. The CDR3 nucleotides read TGTGCCAGCAGCTGGGCCGGGACAGGGAATCAGCCCCAGCATTTT.

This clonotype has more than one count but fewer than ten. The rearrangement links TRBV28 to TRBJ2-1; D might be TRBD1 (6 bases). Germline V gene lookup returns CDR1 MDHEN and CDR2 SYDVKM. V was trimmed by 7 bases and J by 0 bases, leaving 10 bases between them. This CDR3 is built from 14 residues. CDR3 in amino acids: CASNNRDSYNEQFF. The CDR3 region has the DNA TGTGCCAGCAATAACAGGGACTCCTACAATGAGCAGTTCTTC.